These 16 T cell receptor beta chains originate from one sample sequenced in a study of blood T cell repertoires in COVID-19. Assay: immunoSEQ multiplex PCR; the TCRdb copy retains only in-frame clones and omits some. Here the sample spans 180,000 or so clones, approximately 80% being singletons. Sequenced material: peripheral blood. These receptors all stem from a human donor with acute or convalescent COVID-19. The donor label of this sample is uncertain.

This clone has only a few counts. The CDR3 region is CASSRTSGEQFF. CDR3 nucleotides: TGTGCCAGCAGCCGGACTAGCGGTGAGCAGTTCTTC. The chain recombines TRBV11-3 with TRBJ2-1; 10 positions agree with TRBD2. Trimming at V came to 5 bases and at J to 9 bases, leaving 1 base not matched to a gene. CDR1 is SGHNT, CDR2 YENEEA, per germline. CDR3 length: 12 residues.

The CDR3 spells CSATPTGGYTF. CDR3 DNA: TGCAGTGCTACACCGACGGGTGGCTACACCTTC. This chain links TRBV20-1 with TRBJ1-2; D remains ambiguous. The V end was cut by 4 bases, the J end by 7 bases, with 10 bases between. Per the germline V gene, CDR1 is DFQATT and CDR2 is SNEGSKA (reference sequence). The CDR3 totals 11 residues.

This clone appeared a few times. The rearrangement uses TRBV2 and TRBJ2-3, with 7 bases lining up with TRBD2. Germline loops: CDR1 SNHLY, CDR2 FYNNEI. J lost 2 bases, V lost 8 bases, and 4 bases had no gene match. The CDR3 is made up of 13 amino acids. DNA of the CDR3: TGTGCCAGCTGGGAGGGGTCCACAGATACGCAGTATTTT. Its protein is CASWEGSTDTQYF.

The rearrangement links TRBV28 to TRBJ1-1; D remains ambiguous. V lost 3 bases and J lost 1, with 6 bases in between. This CDR3 comprises 13 residues. The germline V gene has CDR1 MDHEN and CDR2 SYDVKM. The CDR3 reads CASSLGTNTEAFF. CDR3 in DNA: TGTGCCAGCAGTTTGGGCACGAACACTGAAGCTTTCTTT.

The chain employs TRBV27 and TRBJ1-1; 7 bases are a match to TRBD1. V gave up 3 bases and J gave up 12 bases; unmatched junction bases: 4. Germline V gives CDR1 MNHEY, CDR2 SMNVEV (reference sequence). This CDR3 is built from 11 residues. The CDR3 loop reads CASSFDRVTFF. The CDR3, as DNA: TGTGCCAGCAGTTTCGACAGGGTAACTTTCTTT.

The chain employs TRBV19 and TRBJ1-1, with 7 bases identical to TRBD1. This CDR3 region has 15 residues. V lost 5 bases and J lost 7; bases outside the gene matches: 13. Germline V gene data show CDR1 as LNHDA and CDR2 as SQIVND (reference sequence). DNA of the CDR3: TGTGCCAGTAGTTCCCAGGGGGTTCAGGCGATTGAAGCTTTCTTT. Protein: CASSSQGVQAIEAFF.

The V call is TRBV5-1, the J call TRBJ2-3; 7 bases line up with TRBD2. The CDR3 is 17 residues long. Germline loops: CDR1 SGHRS, CDR2 YFSETQ. Germline trimming cut 4 bases from V and 2 bases from J; bases unmatched to any gene: 13. For the CDR3, the DNA is TGCGCCAGCAGCGGGAGGGGCGGGAGTTCCCCCACAGATACGCAGTATTTT. Protein: CASSGRGGSSPTDTQYF.

The rearrangement uses TRBV2 and TRBJ1-6; D not resolved. The CDR3 runs 14 residues. In germline, CDR1 is SNHLY, CDR2 FYNNEI. Trimming removed 5 bases from V and 6 bases from J, with 11 bases in between. The CDR3 coding sequence is TGTGCCAGCAGTTCGGGGTTTGGTAATTCACCCCTCCACTTT. The encoded protein is CASSSGFGNSPLHF.

On this clone: It is unclear where the CDR3 begins or ends on the DNA, so no DNA is shown, and the CDR3 is as TCRdb lists it. This chain links TRBV18 with TRBJ2-7; the table names TRBD1, a call not compared with the DNA. Germline loops: CDR1 KGHSH, CDR2 LQKENI. The CDR3 is 14 residues long, counting both termini. The CDR3 loop is CASSPIFGQGEQYF.

This clone has just a few counts. This chain connects TRBV7-8 to TRBJ1-6; TRBD1 is a possible D gene (5 bases). Trimming pared 4 bases from V and 0 bases from J, leaving 10 bases between. The CDR3 is 16 residues long. Per germline, CDR1 SGHVS and CDR2 FQNEAQ. The CDR3: CASSSRQSSYNSPLHF. The CDR3 DNA follows: TGTGCCAGCAGCTCCCGACAGAGCTCCTATAATTCACCCCTCCACTTT.

The chain combines TRBV29-1 with TRBJ2-7; 7 nucleotides align to TRBD1. Germline-derived CDR1 and CDR2 are SQVTM and ANQGSEA. The CDR3 length is 12 residues. V gave up 4 bases and J gave up 7 bases; unmatched junction bases: 7. The CDR3 reads CSVGTGVGEQYF. CDR3 coding DNA: TGCAGCGTTGGAACAGGGGTAGGGGAGCAGTACTTC.

The rearrangement links TRBV10-3 to TRBJ2-5; tentatively, D is TRBD1 (5 bases). CDR1 is ENHRY, CDR2 SYGVKD, per germline. This CDR3 spans 13 amino acids. Trimming pared 7 bases from V and 3 bases from J, leaving 12 bases between. The CDR3 bases are TGTGCCATCACCCAGACAGAGAAAGAGACCCAGTACTTC. Protein product: CAITQTEKETQYF.

The chain joins TRBV6-1 to TRBJ1-3; no clear D gene. Germline V gene sequence: CDR1 MNHNS, CDR2 SASEGT. The length of the CDR3 is 15 residues. The germline V and J ends were trimmed by 2 bases and 4 bases, with 12 bases remaining between them. The CDR3, as DNA: TGTGCCAGCAGTGAACGCCGGGTTTCCGGAAACACCATATATTTT. Translated: CASSERRVSGNTIYF.

A few counts support this clone. V usage is TRBV4-2 and J usage is TRBJ1-4; the match to TRBD1 covers 7 bases. Germline CDR1 LGHNA, CDR2 YNFKEQ. V trimming: 4 bases; J trimming: 4 bases; junction bases outside the gene matches: 3. The CDR3 covers 14 residues. DNA for the CDR3: TGTGCCAGCAGCCGGGACAGTGATAATGAAAAACTGTTTTTT. Translation gives CASSRDSDNEKLFF.

This chain uses TRBV11-1 with TRBJ2-7; 9 bases map to TRBD1. The CDR3 sequence is 14 residues long. With 5 bases clipped from V and 7 bases from J, the junction kept 9 bases outside the gene matches. In germline, CDR1 is SGHAT, CDR2 FQDESV (reference sequence). The CDR3 spells CASSVQQGAYEQYF. CDR3 bases: TGTGCCAGCAGCGTCCAACAGGGGGCTTATGAGCAGTACTTC.

The chain couples TRBV5-5 to TRBJ2-1; TRBD2 matches at 12 bases. The CDR3 is made up of 16 amino acids. The trim removed 0 bases at V and 7 bases at J, leaving 5 bases unmatched. In germline, CDR1 is SGHKS, CDR2 YYEKEE (reference sequence). The CDR3 loop is CASSLELAGGPNEQFF. As DNA, the CDR3 is TGTGCCAGCAGCTTGGAACTAGCGGGAGGACCGAATGAGCAGTTCTTC. Together with reference TRBV5-5 and TRBJ2-1, the CDR3 gives the full variable domain: DAGVTQSPTHLIKTRGQQVTLRCSPISGHKSVSWYQQVLGQGPQFIFQYYEKEERGRGNFPDRFSARQFPNYSSELNVNALLLGDSALYLCASSLELAGGPNEQFFGPGTRLTVL.